The 21 T cell receptor beta chains below come from one sample, sequenced in a study of T-cell reconstitution after alpha-beta-depleted transplantation in children (dated by TCRdb to the mid-2010s). Library preparation used PCR. The instrument was an Illumina HiSeq 2500. To normalize quantification of the TCRbeta repertoire, the TCR libraries were built with molecular barcoding that relied on unique molecular identifiers. TCRdb reworked the public reads: Q25 trimming with fastp, MiXCR clone assembly, productive beta chains retained. Each CDR3 protein gets just one entry, which takes the most common genes and DNA from the rows behind it. The sample table shows roughly 570,000 distinct CDR3 sequences, and 25% to 30% are seen once. About 35% of the sample goes to the ten largest clones. The treatment or condition tag for this specimen amounts to: allogeneic hematopoietic cell transplantation with graft depleted of TCRalphabeta T cells and CD19 B cells.

Specimen: PBMCs, collected before TCRalphabeta/CD19-depleted stem cell transplant. These TCRs come from a boy less than two years old with Wiskott-Aldrich syndrome, due to receive a stem cell transplant.

This rearrangement joins TRBV7-9 to TRBJ1-5; perhaps TRBD1 as D (5 bases). Germline values: CDR1 SEHNR, CDR2 FQNEAQ (reference sequence). Trimming cost V 5 bases and J 4 bases, with 18 bases left between them. The CDR3 has 16 residues. Written as DNA, the CDR3 is TGTGCCAGCAGCGTGACGGGACCGTCTGGGAATCAGCCCCAGCATTTT. Residues: CASSVTGPSGNQPQHF.

CDR3 residues: CASSDPGNNQPQHF. CDR3 DNA: TGTGCCAGTAGTGACCCCGGGAACAATCAGCCCCAGCATTTT. V is TRBV19 and J is TRBJ1-5; D not certain. Germline values: CDR1 LNHDA, CDR2 SQIVND (reference sequence). The CDR3 is 14 residues long. The V and J ends lost 5 bases and 3 bases respectively, with 11 bases between them. The full variable domain, rest sourced from reference TRBV19 and TRBJ1-5, is DGGITQSPKYLFRKEGQNVTLSCEQNLNHDAMYWYRQDPGQGLRLIYYSQIVNDFQKGDIAEGYSVSREKKESFPLTVTSAQKNPTAFYLCASSDPGNNQPQHFGDGTRLSIL.

The chain is built from TRBV5-5 and TRBJ2-2; a weak D match, TRBD2 (6 bases). CDR3 length equals 13 residues. Germline loops: CDR1 SGHKS, CDR2 YYEKEE (reference sequence). Between the trimmed V and J ends, which lost 4 bases and 4 bases, there was a span of 8 bases. The DNA for the CDR3 is TGTGCCAGCAGCGGGACTGGCACCGGGGAGCTGTTTTTT. Protein: CASSGTGTGELFF.

The rearrangement uses TRBV7-2 and TRBJ2-7; 8 positions match TRBD2. The CDR3 sequence is 16 residues long. Trimming took 1 base from V and 7 from J; bases not matched to a gene: 12. Germline lookup yields CDR1 SGHTA and CDR2 FQGNSA. The CDR3 here is CASSLVAGLVLYEQYF. The CDR3 nucleotides are TGTGCCAGCAGCTTAGTCGCGGGACTAGTCCTTTATGAGCAGTACTTC.

This clonotype was observed a few times. The chain recombines TRBV7-8 with TRBJ2-2; 7 nucleotides align to TRBD2. The CDR3 runs to 17 residues. Germline CDR1 is SGHVS and CDR2 is FQNEAQ. V gave up 6 bases and J gave up 5 bases; unmatched junction bases: 15. CDR3 bases: TGTGCCAGCAGTTCCTCGATTGGGAGGGATAGGACCGGGGAGCTGTTTTTT. Protein sequence: CASSSSIGRDRTGELFF.

The chain has TRBV10-3 and TRBJ2-1; the match to TRBD2 covers 10 bases. V shed 0 bases, J shed 6 bases, and the junction held 14 bases outside the gene matches. CDR1 is ENHRY and CDR2 is SYGVKD in the germline V gene. This CDR3 is 19 amino acids long. DNA for the CDR3: TGTGCCATCAGTGAGTCAGGAAAATTTCTAGCGGGAGTGTCCAATGAGCAGTTCTTC. Translation: CAISESGKFLAGVSNEQFF.

V gene TRBV14 combines with J gene TRBJ1-5; D is unresolved. This CDR3 spans 13 amino acids. V was pared by 3 bases and J by 7 bases, with 10 bases between. CDR1 and CDR2 from the germline V gene are SGHDN and FVKESK. The CDR3 reads CASSHGMGQPQHF. CDR3 nucleotide sequence: TGTGCCAGCAGCCACGGAATGGGGCAGCCCCAGCATTTT.

This clonotype was counted between two and nine times. The chain has TRBV5-5 and TRBJ2-7; no clear D gene. Germline CDR1 and CDR2: SGHKS and YYEKEE (reference sequence). Trimming took off 6 bases at V and 3 bases at J, with 16 bases between the two ends. The CDR3 runs 14 residues. The CDR3 DNA sequence: TGTGCCAGCACCCGAACCGCCCTGGTCTACGAGCAGTACTTC. It specifies CASTRTALVYEQYF.

The genes are TRBV29-1 and TRBJ2-1; TRBD2 is a possible D gene (6 bases). CDR1 and CDR2 from the germline V gene are SQVTM and ANQGSEA. The V end lost 7 bases, the J end lost 2 bases, and 12 bases lay between the germline ends. CDR3 size: 13 residues. The CDR3 sequence is CSGAGRAYNEQFF. The CDR3 DNA sequence: TGCAGCGGCGCGGGGCGGGCCTACAATGAGCAGTTCTTC.

V is TRBV18 and J is TRBJ2-2, with D tentatively TRBD1 (5 bases). Germline lookup yields CDR1 KGHSH and CDR2 LQKENI. With 2 bases removed from V and 5 bases from J, the gap between germline ends came to 12 bases. The length of the CDR3 is 15 residues. CDR3 DNA sequence: TGTGCCAGCTCACCATGTCAGGGCCGAACCGGGGAGCTGTTTTTT. Translating gives CASSPCQGRTGELFF.

This clonotype was recorded a few times. V is TRBV30 and J is TRBJ2-2, with D unresolved. The germline gives CDR1 GTSNPN, CDR2 SVGIG (reference sequence). The V end was cut by 1 base, the J end by 0 bases, with 12 bases between. CDR3 length equals 16 residues. The DNA of the CDR3 is TGTGCCTGGAGTGGGGGTCGCAACGCGAACACCGGGGAGCTGTTTTTT. Protein product: CAWSGGRNANTGELFF.

V and J are TRBV5-5 and TRBJ2-5, with 11 bases fitting TRBD2. CDR3 length: 14 amino acids. The V segment lost 6 bases and the J segment 4 bases; nucleotides outside the gene matches: 5. The germline V gene has CDR1 SGHKS and CDR2 YYEKEE (reference sequence). The CDR3 sequence is CASTTLAGGETQYF. The CDR3 bases are TGTGCCAGCACCACTCTAGCGGGAGGAGAGACCCAGTACTTC.

Only a few counts were recorded for this clonotype. The CDR3 bases are TGTGCCAGCGGTTCGGGCTATAGGGGCTACACCTTC. Encoded protein: CASGSGYRGYTF. This chain links TRBV27 with TRBJ1-2; D ambiguous. Germline CDR1 is MNHEY and CDR2 is SMNVEV (reference sequence). There are 12 residues in the CDR3. V gave up 8 bases and J gave up 8 bases, with 15 bases separating them.

This clonotype was detected only a few times. The chain is built from TRBV7-2 and TRBJ2-1; maybe TRBD1 (6 bases). With 7 bases removed from V and 9 bases from J, the gap between germline ends came to 10 bases. CDR1 and CDR2 (germline): SGHTA, FQGNSA. The CDR3 is 11 amino acids. The CDR3 DNA reads as TGTGCCAGCATCGGACAGACTGAGCAGTTCTTC. It encodes CASIGQTEQFF.

This clonotype came up a few times. The chain links TRBV15 to TRBJ2-1, with D perhaps matching TRBD2 (5 bases). The CDR3 covers 15 residues. V lost 3 bases to trimming and J lost 8 bases, with 17 bases between them. Germline CDR1 LNHNV, CDR2 YYDKDF (reference sequence). As DNA, the CDR3 is TGTGCCACCAGCAGCATTCTTCTAGCTTTGGATGAGCAGTTCTTC. Protein: CATSSILLALDEQFF.

This clonotype was counted a few times. V and J are TRBV4-2 and TRBJ1-3; no reliable D call. Germline-derived CDR1 and CDR2 are LGHNA and YNFKEQ. This CDR3 spans 15 amino acids. V lost 8 bases and J 2 bases, leaving 16 bases between the germline ends. CDR3 nucleotide sequence: TGTGCCAGCTCCAGACGGGAGGCTCCTGGAAACACCATATATTTT. This sequence encodes CASSRREAPGNTIYF.

This clonotype was observed at least ten times. The V call is TRBV7-2, the J call TRBJ1-2; no reliable D call. CDR1 and CDR2 (germline): SGHTA, FQGNSA. The V end lost 2 bases, the J end lost 3 bases, and 16 bases lay between the germline ends. This CDR3 comprises 16 residues. The chain's CDR3 is CASSLFWGAGDYGYTF. The CDR3 DNA reads TGTGCCAGCAGCTTATTTTGGGGAGCCGGAGACTATGGCTACACCTTC.

The chain carries TRBV12-3 or TRBV12-4 and TRBJ2-1; D not certain. The V end was cut by 6 bases, the J end by 0 bases, with 18 bases between. The length of the CDR3 is 17 residues. The CDR3, as DNA: TGTGCCAGCAGGCAAATCCTAGAGGCGAGCTCCTACAATGAGCAGTTCTTC. Encoded protein: CASRQILEASSYNEQFF.

The chain links TRBV20-1 to TRBJ1-1; D is unclear. The CDR3 is made up of 13 amino acids. The germline CDR1 and CDR2 sequences are DFQATT and SNEGSKA (reference sequence). Trimming removed 3 bases from V and 4 bases from J, with 12 bases in between. The DNA for the CDR3 is TGCAGTGCTAGGGGCCCTGTAGGCACTGAAGCTTTCTTT. It encodes CSARGPVGTEAFF.

This clonotype was seen a handful of times. V usage is TRBV27 and J usage is TRBJ1-1; 7 bases match TRBD1. Per germline, CDR1 MNHEY and CDR2 SMNVEV (reference sequence). Trimming at V came to 3 bases and at J to 4 bases, leaving 8 bases not matched to a gene. The CDR3 loop spans 15 amino acids. CDR3 sequence (DNA): TGTGCCAGCAGTTTTAAGGGGGCAGGGTTCACTGAAGCTTTCTTT. Encoded protein: CASSFKGAGFTEAFF.

This clonotype has just a few counts. The V and J genes are TRBV12-3 or TRBV12-4 and TRBJ2-3; D ambiguous. V gave up 3 bases and J gave up 2 bases, with 9 bases separating them. The CDR3 covers 14 residues. The CDR3: CASSFWRITDTQYF. Here the CDR3 DNA reads TGTGCCAGCAGTTTCTGGCGGATCACAGATACGCAGTATTTT.